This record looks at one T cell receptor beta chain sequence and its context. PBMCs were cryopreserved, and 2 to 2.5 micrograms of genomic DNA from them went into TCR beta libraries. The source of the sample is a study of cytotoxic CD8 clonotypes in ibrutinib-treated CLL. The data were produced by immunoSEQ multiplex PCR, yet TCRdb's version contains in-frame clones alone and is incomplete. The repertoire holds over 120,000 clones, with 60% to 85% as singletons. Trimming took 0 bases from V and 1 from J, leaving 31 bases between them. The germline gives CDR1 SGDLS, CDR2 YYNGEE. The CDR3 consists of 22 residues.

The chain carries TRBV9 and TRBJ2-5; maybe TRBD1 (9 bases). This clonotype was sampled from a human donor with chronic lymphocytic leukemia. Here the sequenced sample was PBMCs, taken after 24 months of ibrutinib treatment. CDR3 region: CASSVVRPDRGLGLAAQETQYF. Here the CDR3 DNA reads TGTGCCAGCAGCGTAGTTCGTCCGGACAGGGGTCTAGGACTAGCAGCCCAAGAGACCCAGTACTTC.